This T cell receptor beta chain was recovered during a study of cytomegalovirus exposure and HLA in healthy donors. Overall study results and limits: Some V segments, TRBV6-2 and TRBV6-3 among them, were indistinguishable and were therefore excluded.

Turning to this clone: As yet, its antigen is unknown.

The CDR3 length is 11 residues. The V end was cut by 6 bases, the J end by 5 bases, with 9 bases between. Germline assignment: CDR1 DFQATT and CDR2 SNEGSKA (reference sequence). Healthy bone marrow donors supplied every sample. Researchers ran the PCR with 60 Vbeta and 13 Jbeta primers. TCRdb's table, derived via immunoSEQ multiplex PCR, lists solely in-frame clones and lacks some. The sample consists of about 220,000 clones, approximately 88% of them appearing once. The TCR sequence derives from a boy aged 2 to 9 in good health and CMV-seronegative. Sequenced sample: PBMCs. This sequence joins TRBV20-1 and TRBJ2-3; no definite D call. CDR3 loop: CSAATLDTQYF. The CDR3 nucleotides are TGCAGTGCCGCAACTTTAGATACGCAGTATTTT.